The 17 T cell receptor beta chains in this list originate from one sample, sequenced in a study of cytomegalovirus exposure and HLA in healthy donors (dated by TCRdb to about 2017). Library preparation used the immunoSEQ multiplex PCR assay. The multiplex PCR relied on a mix of 60 forward primers for TCR Vbeta segments and 13 reverse primers for TCR Jbeta segments. What TCRdb holds here is the immuneACCESS table cut down to in-frame rearrangements. Part of the clones is not present; checked against another copy, under half of the missing clones reflect an unresolved V gene, and the others are unexplained. For this sample there are about 160,000 clones; 75% to 80% appear just once. 3% to 3.5% of the sample rests with the top ten. Sequencing was done on a sample of PBMCs. All receptors derive from a middle-aged woman in good health and CMV-seronegative.

J is TRBJ2-3 and V is TRBV4-1, with 12 nucleotides matching TRBD2. Germline V gives CDR1 MGHRA, CDR2 YSYEKL. The CDR3 has 17 amino acids. With V trimmed by 1 base and J by 1 base, 3 bases remained unmatched. In nucleotides, the CDR3 is TGCGCCAGCAGCCAAGGCCTAGCGGGGGGGGGCACAGATACGCAGTATTTT. Translation: CASSQGLAGGGTDTQYF.

CDR3 bases: TGCGCCAGCAGCCAAGATCGGGGTCCCCCCTACAATGAGCAGTTCTTC. The encoded protein is CASSQDRGPPYNEQFF. This chain joins TRBV4-1 and TRBJ2-1, with D possibly matching TRBD2 (5 bases). Germline CDR1 reads MGHRA; CDR2 reads YSYEKL. The V end lost 0 bases, the J end lost 2 bases, and 11 bases lay between the germline ends. This CDR3 has 16 amino acids.

This clone was seen only a few times. This chain joins TRBV18 and TRBJ2-6; the D gene is possibly TRBD1 (6 bases). V lost 6 bases and J lost 0, with 18 bases in between. Looked up from germline, CDR1 is KGHSH and CDR2 is LQKENI. The CDR3 spans 18 residues. The CDR3 spells CASSRVDRPHSGANVLTF. CDR3 nucleotide sequence: TGTGCCAGCTCCCGCGTCGACAGGCCTCACTCTGGGGCCAACGTCCTGACTTTC.

In this sample, this clone turned up once. J is TRBJ1-1 and V is TRBV10-1; D is undetermined. The CDR3 contains 14 residues. The germline gives CDR1 WNHNN, CDR2 SYGVQD (reference sequence). Between the trimmed V and J ends, which lost 1 base and 4 bases, there was a span of 10 bases. The CDR3 coding sequence is TGCGCCAGCAGTGAGTTGGGTAGCGGCACTGAAGCTTTCTTT. This gives the protein CASSELGSGTEAFF.

This clone came up a few times. The V gene is TRBV19, the J gene TRBJ1-2; TRBD1 is a possible D gene (6 bases). CDR3 length: 14 amino acids. In germline, CDR1 is LNHDA, CDR2 SQIVND (reference sequence). V was shortened by 5 bases and J by 3 bases, with 13 bases between the two germline ends. As DNA, the CDR3 is TGTGCCAGTAGTGTCAGGGGCGCCCACTATGGCTACACCTTC. As protein: CASSVRGAHYGYTF.

The V call is TRBV6-1, the J call TRBJ1-4, with D unresolved. V lost 6 bases and J 7 bases, leaving 15 bases between the germline ends. There are 14 residues in the CDR3. Germline CDR1 reads MNHNS; CDR2 reads SASEGT. The CDR3 reads CASRPLSGSEKLFF. The CDR3 region has the DNA TGTGCCAGCAGGCCTCTTTCGGGTAGTGAAAAACTGTTTTTT.

The chain is built from TRBV6-6 and TRBJ2-1, with 8 bases matching TRBD2. Trimming took 6 bases from V and 3 from J; bases not matched to a gene: 7. Per the germline V gene, CDR1 is MNHNY and CDR2 is SVGAGI (reference sequence). The CDR3 has 15 amino acids. The CDR3 nucleotides read TGTGCCAGCAGAGAAACAAGCGGGGGCTACAATGAGCAGTTCTTC. Its protein is CASRETSGGYNEQFF.

This clone turned up a few times. The DNA for the CDR3 is TGTGCCAGTACCAATCTGGGGGGGACTAGCACAGATACGCAGTATTTT. Residues: CASTNLGGTSTDTQYF. The chain combines TRBV19 with TRBJ2-3; 7 bases are shared with TRBD2. The CDR3 has 16 amino acids. Germline V CDR1 and CDR2: LNHDA, SQIVND (reference sequence). The J segment lost 0 bases and the V segment lost 7 bases, leaving 10 bases of the junction unmatched.

The chain is built from TRBV5-1 and TRBJ1-1, with D perhaps matching TRBD1 (5 bases). The CDR3 extends over 13 amino acids. The germline CDR1 and CDR2 sequences are SGHRS and YFSETQ. The V gene lost 2 bases and the J gene lost 4 bases, with 9 bases spanning the gap. The CDR3 nucleotides read TGCGCCAGCAGCTTTCAGGGTGGCACTGAAGCTTTCTTT. Translating it yields CASSFQGGTEAFF.

The chain employs TRBV27 and TRBJ1-2; D gene unclear. The CDR3 is 19 residues long. Trimming pared 6 bases from V and 4 bases from J, leaving 30 bases between. Germline-derived CDR1 and CDR2 are MNHEY and SMNVEV (reference sequence). Written as DNA, the CDR3 is TGTGCCAGCAGAATTCGTACGGGAAGCCGGGCAGATAAAGGCTATGGCTACACCTTC. This codes for CASRIRTGSRADKGYGYTF.

The chain joins TRBV28 to TRBJ1-2; 7 bases are a match to TRBD1. V trimming: 4 bases; J trimming: 8 bases; junction bases outside the gene matches: 4. CDR1 and CDR2 from the germline V gene are MDHEN and SYDVKM. The CDR3 extends over 12 amino acids. CDR3 coding DNA: TGTGCCAGCAGTTCGACAGGGCTCGGCTACACCTTC. This encodes CASSSTGLGYTF.

The genes are TRBV7-8 and TRBJ1-2, with 7 bases that match TRBD1. The V segment lost 1 base and the J segment 1 base; nucleotides outside the gene matches: 3. The germline CDR1 and CDR2 sequences are SGHVS and FQNEAQ. This CDR3 spans 15 amino acids. The CDR3 bases are TGTGCCAGCAGCTTAGACAGGGGAGTTAACTATGGCTACACCTTC. It specifies CASSLDRGVNYGYTF.

The chain carries TRBV6-5 and TRBJ1-6; D not certain. Germline V gene data show CDR1 as MNHEY and CDR2 as SVGAGI. Deletions cut 5 bases from V and 3 bases from J, with 11 bases between. The CDR3 has 15 amino acids. As DNA, the CDR3 is TGTGCCAGCAGTCGCGCGGGATACTATAATTCACCCCTCCACTTT. Protein sequence: CASSRAGYYNSPLHF.

This chain connects TRBV5-1 to TRBJ2-2; D possibly corresponds to TRBD1 (6 bases). With 4 bases removed from V and 1 base from J, the gap between germline ends came to 11 bases. The length of the CDR3 is 15 residues. CDR1 is SGHRS, CDR2 YFSETQ, per germline. CDR3 nucleotides: TGCGCCAGCAGCACCGGACAGAGGAACACCGGGGAGCTGTTTTTT. Translated: CASSTGQRNTGELFF.

V gene TRBV5-1 combines with J gene TRBJ2-7; D unresolved. Germline V gives CDR1 SGHRS, CDR2 YFSETQ. With 0 bases removed from V and 2 bases from J, the gap between germline ends came to 9 bases. This CDR3 is built from 14 residues. The CDR3 DNA is TGCGCCAGCAGCTTGGGAACGGTCACCTACGAGCAGTACTTC. Translated: CASSLGTVTYEQYF.

The chain has TRBV28 and TRBJ2-7; perhaps TRBD1 as D (6 bases). CDR1 and CDR2 (germline): MDHEN, SYDVKM. Trimming removed 3 bases from V and 3 bases from J, with 24 bases in between. CDR3 length: 18 residues. The CDR3 region is CASSFPGAEPQRLYEQYF. Written as DNA, the CDR3 is TGTGCCAGCAGTTTTCCAGGGGCCGAGCCCCAACGTCTCTACGAGCAGTACTTC.

The chain has TRBV7-2 and TRBJ1-5; D is unresolved. The V and J ends lost 5 bases and 3 bases respectively, with 14 bases between them. The CDR3 consists of 15 residues. Germline CDR1 is SGHTA and CDR2 is FQGNSA. CDR3 DNA: TGTGCCAGCAGCAAATCCGGGGAACTCAATCAGCCCCAGCATTTT. This translates into CASSKSGELNQPQHF. Looking up the rest from reference TRBV7-2 and TRBJ1-5 gives the full variable domain: GAGVSQSPSNKVTEKGKDVELRCDPISGHTALYWYRQSLGQGLEFLIYFQGNSAPDKSGLPSDRFSAERTGGSVSTLTIQRTQQEDSAVYLCASSKSGELNQPQHFGDGTRLSIL.